The 32 T cell receptor beta chains reported below all come from one sample, sequenced in a study of cytomegalovirus exposure and HLA in healthy donors. Primers for the PCR totalled 60 Vbeta and 13 Jbeta. Data came from immunoSEQ multiplex PCR; TCRdb stores just in-frame clones and leaves some out. The sample yields roughly 200,000 clones, 73% seen once. The sample taken for sequencing was PBMCs. The origin of the receptors is a woman in her twenties or thirties in good health and CMV-seronegative.

The chain employs TRBV6-1 and TRBJ1-4; D is perhaps TRBD1 (6 bases). V was pared by 4 bases and J by 5 bases, with 11 bases between. Germline CDR1 reads MNHNS; CDR2 reads SASEGT. This CDR3 has 14 residues. This chain's CDR3 is CASSAKQGNEKLFF. DNA of the CDR3: TGTGCCAGCAGTGCTAAGCAGGGGAATGAAAAACTGTTTTTT.

This clone turned up a few times. This chain connects TRBV7-2 to TRBJ2-7, with 9 bases fitting TRBD2. The V segment lost 0 bases and the J segment 6 bases; nucleotides outside the gene matches: 6. The CDR3 sequence is 15 residues long. CDR1 is SGHTA and CDR2 is FQGNSA in the germline V gene. The CDR3 sequence is CASSLAGTSHGEQYF. CDR3 nucleotides: TGTGCCAGCAGCTTAGCGGGGACTAGCCACGGCGAGCAGTACTTC.

The chain recombines TRBV27 with TRBJ1-4, with a possible D match to TRBD1 (6 bases). Trimming cost V 2 bases and J 0 bases, with 16 bases left between them. The germline V gene encodes CDR1 MNHEY and CDR2 SMNVEV (reference sequence). The CDR3 loop spans 18 amino acids. CDR3 DNA sequence: TGTGCCAGCAGTTTAGAACCCGGGACACCAACAACTAATGAAAAACTGTTTTTT. This sequence encodes CASSLEPGTPTTNEKLFF. The variable domain in full, with the rest retrieved from reference TRBV27 and TRBJ1-4, is EAQVTQNPRYLITVTGKKLTVTCSQNMNHEYMSWYRQDPGLGLRQIYYSMNVEVTDKGDVPEGYKVSRKEKRNFPLILESPSPNQTSLYFCASSLEPGTPTTNEKLFFGSGTQLSVL.

The DNA for the CDR3 is TGTGCCAGCAGCACCGGGACAACCGGGACCGGCTACACCTTC. Translated: CASSTGTTGTGYTF. The rearrangement joins TRBV27 to TRBJ1-2; maybe TRBD1 (6 bases). Germline loops: CDR1 MNHEY, CDR2 SMNVEV (reference sequence). CDR3 size: 14 residues. V was clipped by 6 bases and J by 8 bases, with 19 bases between them.

This clone was found a few times. The chain couples TRBV7-9 to TRBJ2-3, with D perhaps matching TRBD2 (5 bases). This CDR3 spans 19 amino acids. In germline, CDR1 is SEHNR, CDR2 FQNEAQ (reference sequence). The ends were cut back, 3 bases at V and 1 base at J, with 23 bases in the middle. The DNA for the CDR3 is TGTGCCAGCAGCTTGGTACGTTCGGCCTCGGGGATTGGCACAGATACGCAGTATTTT. Translating gives CASSLVRSASGIGTDTQYF.

This clone was picked up a small number of times. The chain links TRBV2 to TRBJ1-6; 9 nucleotides match TRBD1. The germline gives CDR1 SNHLY, CDR2 FYNNEI. The J segment lost 6 bases and the V segment lost 3 bases, leaving 0 bases of the junction unmatched. The CDR3 runs 14 residues. The CDR3 coding sequence is TGTGCCAGCAGTGAGACAGGGGGTAATTCACCCCTCCACTTT. This codes for CASSETGGNSPLHF.

The chain carries TRBV7-2 and TRBJ2-3; D not certain. V was shortened by 5 bases and J by 3 bases, with 12 bases between the two germline ends. The CDR3 totals 14 residues. Germline V gives CDR1 SGHTA, CDR2 FQGNSA. CDR3 nucleotide sequence: TGTGCCAGCAGCCCGTGGAGACCGACAGATACGCAGTATTTT. Amino acid sequence: CASSPWRPTDTQYF.

The V and J genes are TRBV4-1 and TRBJ2-1; D call uncertain. Trimming removed 3 bases at V and 5 bases at J, with 11 bases between. Per germline, CDR1 MGHRA and CDR2 YSYEKL. The length of the CDR3 is 14 residues. As DNA, the CDR3 is TGCGCCAGCAGCCATCCGGTCAAAAACAATGAGCAGTTCTTC. Translating gives CASSHPVKNNEQFF.

This clone was detected a few times. The chain recombines TRBV7-9 with TRBJ1-1; D perhaps matches TRBD1 (5 bases). Per the germline V gene, CDR1 is SEHNR and CDR2 is FQNEAQ (reference sequence). V was trimmed by 5 bases and J by 1 base, leaving 14 bases between them. The CDR3 loop spans 15 amino acids. For the CDR3, the DNA is TGTGCCAGCAGCCTTAGCCGACAGCAGAACACTGAAGCTTTCTTT. Protein sequence: CASSLSRQQNTEAFF.

This clone was detected once. This chain joins TRBV30 and TRBJ2-5; possible D gene TRBD1, 6 bases. The CDR3 extends over 13 amino acids. V lost 0 bases and J 6 bases, leaving 11 bases between the germline ends. Germline loops: CDR1 GTSNPN, CDR2 SVGIG (reference sequence). The CDR3, as DNA: TGTGCCTGGAGTGTAGGGACATCTAAGACCCAGTACTTC. It codes for CAWSVGTSKTQYF.

The chain links TRBV30 to TRBJ2-2; 7 nucleotides agree with TRBD1. Germline assignment: CDR1 GTSNPN and CDR2 SVGIG (reference sequence). V lost 3 bases, J lost 6 bases, and 4 bases stayed unmatched. The CDR3 consists of 13 residues. CDR3 amino acids: CAWRKTGAGELFF. Here the CDR3 DNA reads TGTGCCTGGAGAAAAACAGGGGCCGGGGAGCTGTTTTTT.

The chain has TRBV5-1 and TRBJ2-7; TRBD2 might be the D (6 bases). Germline-derived CDR1 and CDR2 are SGHRS and YFSETQ. This CDR3 has 12 amino acids. Trimming pared 4 bases from V and 7 bases from J, leaving 12 bases between. CDR3 amino acids: CASSSTAGEQYF. The CDR3 DNA follows: TGCGCCAGCAGCAGTACCGCGGGAGAGCAGTACTTC.

This clone was observed a few times. The chain joins TRBV5-6 to TRBJ1-4; 9 bases are shared with TRBD1. Per the germline V gene, CDR1 is SGHDT and CDR2 is YYEEEE. The V and J ends lost 1 base and 8 bases, in that order; junction bases with no gene match: 9. The CDR3 contains 16 residues. DNA for the CDR3: TGTGCCAGCAGCTTGAGGAACAGGGGGCTGAACGAAAAACTGTTTTTT. This translates into CASSLRNRGLNEKLFF.

The V gene is TRBV11-3, the J gene TRBJ1-2, with D possibly TRBD1 on 6 matching bases. The CDR3 runs 17 residues. Germline V lookup: CDR1 SGHNT, CDR2 YENEEA. V was shortened by 6 bases and J by 2 bases, with 22 bases between the two germline ends. In DNA form, the CDR3 reads TGTGCCAGCAGGGGAACACCTCGGGCAGGGGACAACTATGGCTACACCTTC. As protein: CASRGTPRAGDNYGYTF.

The chain links TRBV6-1 to TRBJ2-3, with a possible D match to TRBD2 (6 bases). Trimming left V 4 bases short and J 0 bases short, with 23 bases between. The CDR3 loop spans 19 amino acids. Per germline, CDR1 MNHNS and CDR2 SASEGT. Written as DNA, the CDR3 is TGTGCCAGCAGTGTCCCTTCCACCAGGTGGGACTCTAGCACAGATACGCAGTATTTT. This encodes CASSVPSTRWDSSTDTQYF.

This clone has a handful of counts. The J gene is TRBJ1-5, the V gene TRBV7-9; D uncertain. Trimming pared 1 base from V and 8 bases from J, leaving 9 bases between. The CDR3 contains 13 residues. Germline V gene sequence: CDR1 SEHNR, CDR2 FQNEAQ (reference sequence). The CDR3 here is CASSLDGREPQHF. In DNA, the CDR3 is TGTGCCAGCAGCTTAGACGGCCGGGAGCCCCAGCATTTT. Combining the CDR3 with reference TRBV7-9 and TRBJ1-5 gives the whole variable domain DTGVSQNPRHKITKRGQNVTFRCDPISEHNRLYWYRQTLGQGPEFLTYFQNEAQLEKSRLLSDRFSAERPKGSFSTLEIQRTEQGDSAMYLCASSLDGREPQHFGDGTRLSIL.

V usage is TRBV4-2 and J usage is TRBJ2-2; D is unclear. V shed 0 bases and J shed 0 bases, with 14 bases lying between them. Per the germline V gene, CDR1 is LGHNA and CDR2 is YNFKEQ. The CDR3 contains 18 residues. The CDR3 nucleotides are TGTGCCAGCAGCCAAGATTCCCCCGCGGCCGCGAACACCGGGGAGCTGTTTTTT. Encoded protein: CASSQDSPAAANTGELFF.

This rearrangement joins TRBV29-1 to TRBJ1-2; 7 nucleotides agree with TRBD1. V was pared by 7 bases and J by 8 bases, with 13 bases of the junction left unmatched. Germline V gene lookup returns CDR1 SQVTM and CDR2 ANQGSEA. There are 13 residues in the CDR3. CDR3 loop: CSASQGGGSGYTF. CDR3 DNA: TGCAGCGCGTCTCAGGGGGGTGGGAGCGGCTACACCTTC.

The chain joins TRBV6-5 to TRBJ2-7; TRBD1 agrees at 9 bases. Looked up from germline, CDR1 is MNHEY and CDR2 is SVGAGI. CDR3 length: 15 amino acids. Germline trimming cut 0 bases from V and 2 bases from J; bases unmatched to any gene: 2. The CDR3 region is CASSYSGTGPYEQYF. CDR3 sequence (DNA): TGTGCCAGCAGTTACTCAGGGACAGGGCCCTACGAGCAGTACTTC.

The V and J genes are TRBV6-4 and TRBJ1-5; possibly TRBD1 for D (6 bases). Germline CDR1 reads MRHNA; CDR2 reads SNTAGT. Trimming stripped 0 bases from V and 2 bases from J, with 20 bases between. The CDR3 extends over 19 amino acids. The CDR3 loop reads CASSDSIDRLLFCNQPQHF. DNA of the CDR3: TGTGCCAGCAGTGACTCGATTGACAGGCTTCTCTTTTGCAATCAGCCCCAGCATTTT.

J is TRBJ2-7 and V is TRBV19; TRBD2 is a possible D gene (6 bases). The CDR3 is made up of 15 amino acids. Germline V gene sequence: CDR1 LNHDA, CDR2 SQIVND (reference sequence). Trimming stripped 6 bases from V and 0 bases from J, with 15 bases between. The CDR3 DNA reads TGTGCCAGTAGCCCCGGGGCGGGGAGCTCCTACGAGCAGTACTTC. Protein product: CASSPGAGSSYEQYF.

This clone was observed a few times. The chain has TRBV7-2 and TRBJ2-5; the match to TRBD2 covers 8 bases. V gave up 6 bases and J gave up 4 bases; unmatched junction bases: 4. This CDR3 contains 13 residues. CDR1 and CDR2 (germline): SGHTA, FQGNSA. The CDR3 protein is CASRTGGAETQYF. CDR3 DNA: TGTGCCAGCAGGACCGGGGGGGCAGAGACCCAGTACTTC.

This clone was observed once. The rearrangement links TRBV4-1 to TRBJ2-1; the match to TRBD2 covers 8 bases. CDR1 is MGHRA, CDR2 YSYEKL, per germline. This CDR3 has 16 amino acids. The V and J ends lost 2 bases and 1 base, in that order; junction bases with no gene match: 4. CDR3 DNA: TGCGCCAGCAGCCAATTGGCTAGCGGGTCCTACAATGAGCAGTTCTTC. It is translated as CASSQLASGSYNEQFF.

V gene TRBV5-5 combines with J gene TRBJ2-1; TRBD2 matches at 8 bases. Germline V gives CDR1 SGHKS, CDR2 YYEKEE (reference sequence). This CDR3 region has 15 residues. After removal of 2 bases from V and 8 bases from J, the junction contained 9 bases not matched to a gene. Here the CDR3 DNA reads TGTGCCAGCAGCTTCGGCGGGGGGTCGGCGGATGAGCAGTTCTTC. It codes for CASSFGGGSADEQFF.

The chain recombines TRBV25-1 with TRBJ1-1; 8 positions agree with TRBD1. The length of the CDR3 is 14 residues. Germline V gene lookup returns CDR1 MGHDK and CDR2 SYGVNS. V gave up 5 bases and J gave up 0 bases; unmatched junction bases: 2. CDR3 nucleotides: TGTGCCAGCAGTTCAGGGGGCATGAACACTGAAGCTTTCTTT. Encoded protein: CASSSGGMNTEAFF.

V and J are TRBV7-3 and TRBJ1-2; D unresolved. The CDR3 totals 14 residues. Deletions cut 2 bases from V and 6 bases from J, with 13 bases between. Germline values: CDR1 SGHTA, CDR2 FQGTGA. CDR3 loop: CASSLGTTIHGYTF. The CDR3 bases are TGTGCCAGCAGCTTAGGCACAACGATCCATGGCTACACCTTC.

This chain links TRBV19 with TRBJ1-4; D may be TRBD1 (6 bases). The CDR3 runs to 15 residues. Trimming removed 5 bases at V and 4 bases at J, with 14 bases between. Germline V lookup: CDR1 LNHDA, CDR2 SQIVND (reference sequence). In nucleotides, the CDR3 is TGTGCCAGTAGTCGAGGACAGTTCGATAATGAAAAACTGTTTTTT. Its protein is CASSRGQFDNEKLFF.

The chain has TRBV29-1 and TRBJ2-7; tentatively, D is TRBD1 (6 bases). Germline V gene data show CDR1 as SQVTM and CDR2 as ANQGSEA. This CDR3 contains 13 residues. With 4 bases removed from V and 0 bases from J, the gap between germline ends came to 10 bases. CDR3 loop: CSVGQVNSYEQYF. The CDR3 DNA sequence: TGCAGCGTTGGACAGGTCAACTCCTACGAGCAGTACTTC.

The rearrangement links TRBV6-1 to TRBJ1-1; D remains unclear. The CDR3 has 13 residues. Germline loops: CDR1 MNHNS, CDR2 SASEGT. Trimming removed 6 bases at V and 1 base at J, with 9 bases between. The CDR3 reads CASSRTENTEAFF. Here the CDR3 DNA reads TGTGCCAGCAGCAGAACAGAGAACACTGAAGCTTTCTTT.

The J gene is TRBJ2-4, the V gene TRBV10-2; 10 bases match TRBD2. Germline CDR1 WSHSY, CDR2 SAAADI. V gave up 3 bases and J gave up 1 base; unmatched junction bases: 15. The CDR3 runs 20 residues. CDR3: CASSDGGLAGDNYAKNIQYF. CDR3 in DNA: TGCGCCAGCAGTGATGGGGGGCTAGCGGGGGATAATTACGCCAAAAACATTCAGTACTTC.

The V gene is TRBV5-4, the J gene TRBJ2-1; TRBD2 agrees at 9 bases. Germline lookup yields CDR1 SGHNT and CDR2 YYREEE (reference sequence). V shed 4 bases, J shed 6 bases, and the junction held 14 bases outside the gene matches. The length of the CDR3 is 17 residues. CDR3 DNA: TGTGCCAGCAGCGACCCCTCTAGAGCGGGGGGTGCCAATGAGCAGTTCTTC. Protein: CASSDPSRAGGANEQFF.

The chain couples TRBV30 to TRBJ1-3, with D maybe TRBD1 (5 bases). CDR1 and CDR2 from the germline V gene are GTSNPN and SVGIG (reference sequence). V gave up 0 bases and J gave up 6 bases, with 15 bases separating them. CDR3 length equals 15 residues. The CDR3 DNA follows: TGTGCCTGGAGTGTACTGGGGGGGTCAGCAAACACCATATATTTT. This encodes CAWSVLGGSANTIYF.